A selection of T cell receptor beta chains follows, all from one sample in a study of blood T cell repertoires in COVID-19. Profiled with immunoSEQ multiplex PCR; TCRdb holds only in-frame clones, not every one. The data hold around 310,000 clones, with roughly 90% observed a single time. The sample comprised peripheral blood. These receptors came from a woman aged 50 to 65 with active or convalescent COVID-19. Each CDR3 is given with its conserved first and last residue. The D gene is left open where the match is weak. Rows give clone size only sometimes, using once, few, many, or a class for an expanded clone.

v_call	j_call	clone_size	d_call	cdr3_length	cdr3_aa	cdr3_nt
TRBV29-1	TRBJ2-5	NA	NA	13	CSVDKGRLETQYF	TGCAGCGTTGATAAGGGGCGCTTGGAGACCCAGTACTTC
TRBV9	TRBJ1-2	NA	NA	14	CASSPSGDSYGYTF	TGTGCCAGCAGCCCCAGCGGGGACTCCTATGGCTACACCTTC
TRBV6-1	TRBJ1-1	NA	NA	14	CASSEIWGDTEAFF	TGTGCCAGCAGTGAAATCTGGGGAGACACTGAAGCTTTCTTT
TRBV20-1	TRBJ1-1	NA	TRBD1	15	CSASQAQGANTEAFF	TGCAGTGCTAGTCAAGCGCAGGGGGCGAACACTGAAGCTTTCTTT
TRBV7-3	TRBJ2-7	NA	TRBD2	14	CASSPGLAGGPKYF	TGTGCCAGCAGCCCGGGACTAGCGGGAGGCCCAAAGTACTTC
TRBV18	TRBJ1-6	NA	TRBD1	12	CASSPTGAPLHF	TGTGCCAGCTCACCGACAGGGGCGCCCCTCCACTTT
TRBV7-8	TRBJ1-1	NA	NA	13	CASSLGLGTEAFF	TGTGCCAGCAGCTTAGGGCTAGGTACTGAAGCTTTCTTT
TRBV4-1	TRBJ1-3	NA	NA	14	CASSQGTLGNTIYF	TGCGCCAGCAGCCAAGGGACACTTGGAAACACCATATATTTT
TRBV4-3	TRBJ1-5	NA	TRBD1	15	CASSQDRGNNQPQHF	TGCGCCAGCAGCCAAGACAGGGGGAACAATCAGCCCCAGCATTTT
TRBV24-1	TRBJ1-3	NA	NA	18	CATSDFLVGAISGNTIYF	TGTGCCACCAGTGATTTTTTGGTCGGTGCGATCTCTGGAAACACCATATATTTT
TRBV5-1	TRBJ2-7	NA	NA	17	CASSLQASLLSPYEQYF	TGCGCCAGCAGCTTGCAAGCGAGTCTACTTTCCCCCTACGAGCAGTACTTC
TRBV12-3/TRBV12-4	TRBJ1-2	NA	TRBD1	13	CASSSGTAYGYTF	TGTGCCAGCAGTTCCGGGACAGCCTATGGCTACACCTTC
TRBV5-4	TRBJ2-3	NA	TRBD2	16	CASSRIAGGLGDTQYF	TGTGCCAGCAGCAGGATTGCGGGGGGGCTCGGAGATACGCAGTATTTT
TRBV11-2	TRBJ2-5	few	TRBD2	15	CASSLQRGAWETQYF	TGTGCCAGCAGCTTACAGCGGGGGGCGTGGGAGACCCAGTACTTC
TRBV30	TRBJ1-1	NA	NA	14	CAWRVRGRNTEAFF	TGTGCCTGGAGGGTCAGGGGAAGGAACACTGAAGCTTTCTTT
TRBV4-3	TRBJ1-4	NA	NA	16	CASSLGEEATNEKLFF	TGCGCCAGCAGCCTGGGAGAGGAGGCAACTAATGAAAAACTGTTTTTT
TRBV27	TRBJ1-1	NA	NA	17	CASRPDGRGWVGTEAFF	TGTGCCAGCAGACCGGACGGAAGAGGGTGGGTGGGCACTGAAGCTTTCTTT
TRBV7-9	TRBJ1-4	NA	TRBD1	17	CASSFGTGLATNEKLFF	TGTGCCAGCAGCTTTGGGACAGGACTAGCAACTAATGAAAAACTGTTTTTT
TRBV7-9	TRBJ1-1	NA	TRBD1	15	CASSYSGTGGTEAFF	TGTGCCAGCAGCTACTCCGGGACAGGGGGCACTGAAGCTTTCTTT
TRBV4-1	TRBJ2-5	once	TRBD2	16	CASSRLLAGVQETQYF	TGCGCCAGCAGCCGCCTACTAGCGGGAGTGCAGGAGACCCAGTACTTC
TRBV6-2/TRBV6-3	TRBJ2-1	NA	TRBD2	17	CASSYSSLAGGYNEQFF	TGTGCCAGCAGTTACTCTAGTTTAGCGGGGGGGTACAATGAGCAGTTCTTC
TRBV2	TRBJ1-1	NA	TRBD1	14	CASSTTGVGPEAFF	TGTGCCAGCTCGACGACAGGGGTGGGCCCTGAAGCTTTCTTT
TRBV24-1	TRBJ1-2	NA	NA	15	CATSDSTGRFYGYTF	TGTGCCACCAGTGATTCAACAGGGCGGTTCTATGGCTACACCTTC
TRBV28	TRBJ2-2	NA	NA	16	CASTLAWVPEPGELFF	TGTGCCAGCACCCTAGCGTGGGTCCCGGAGCCCGGGGAGCTGTTTTTT
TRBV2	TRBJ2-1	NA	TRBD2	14	CASSRGLAIGEQFF	TGTGCCAGCAGCCGAGGACTAGCGATAGGTGAGCAGTTCTTC
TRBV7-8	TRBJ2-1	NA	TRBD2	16	CASSLGLALDYNEQFF	TGTGCCAGCAGCTTAGGACTAGCGCTCGACTACAATGAGCAGTTCTTC